Following are 8 T cell receptor beta chains from one sample sequenced in a study of cytomegalovirus exposure and HLA in healthy donors. The PCR ran on 60 Vbeta and 13 Jbeta primers. Sequenced by immunoSEQ multiplex PCR; TCRdb stores in-frame clones only, minus some. The profile covers 150,000 to 200,000 clones, with roughly 78% appearing a single time and 4.4% taken by the ten largest. Sequenced material: PBMCs. These receptors were taken from a woman younger than 45 in good health and CMV-seropositive.

In DNA form, the CDR3 reads TGTGCCAGCAACAACTTCCGGTTACTAGAATTTAATGAGCAGTTCTTC. Translation: CASNNFRLLEFNEQFF. The chain uses TRBV11-2 and TRBJ2-1; TRBD2 is a possible D gene (5 bases). Trimming took 7 bases from V and 7 from J, leaving 23 bases between them. The CDR3 contains 16 residues. Germline lookup yields CDR1 SGHAT and CDR2 FQNNGV.

The V and J genes are TRBV19 and TRBJ1-5; D remains unclear. Trimming pared 4 bases from V and 4 bases from J, leaving 11 bases between. The germline V gene encodes CDR1 LNHDA and CDR2 SQIVND (reference sequence). The CDR3 loop spans 14 amino acids. The DNA for the CDR3 is TGTGCCAGTAGTAATTCGGGCGGGAATCAGCCCCAGCATTTT. It encodes CASSNSGGNQPQHF. Filled out from reference TRBV19 and TRBJ1-5, the complete variable domain reads DGGITQSPKYLFRKEGQNVTLSCEQNLNHDAMYWYRQDPGQGLRLIYYSQIVNDFQKGDIAEGYSVSREKKESFPLTVTSAQKNPTAFYLCASSNSGGNQPQHFGDGTRLSIL.

CDR3: CASKRDRAYNEQFF. DNA of the CDR3: TGTGCCAGCAAACGGGACAGGGCCTACAATGAGCAGTTCTTC. V usage is TRBV2 and J usage is TRBJ2-1; 9 nucleotides match TRBD1. Trimming at V came to 7 bases and at J to 2 bases, leaving 3 bases not matched to a gene. Germline values: CDR1 SNHLY, CDR2 FYNNEI. The CDR3 is 14 residues long.

V and J are TRBV2 and TRBJ1-1, with D possibly being TRBD1 (5 bases). Per germline, CDR1 SNHLY and CDR2 FYNNEI. With 2 bases removed from V and 3 bases from J, the gap between germline ends came to 10 bases. The CDR3 runs 14 residues. CDR3 amino acids: CASSEQDTDTEAFF. For the CDR3, the DNA is TGTGCCAGCAGTGAACAGGACACAGACACTGAAGCTTTCTTT.

The chain combines TRBV2 with TRBJ2-5; 7 bases match TRBD1. Germline CDR1 reads SNHLY; CDR2 reads FYNNEI. The V and J ends lost 6 bases and 7 bases, in that order; junction bases with no gene match: 8. The CDR3 is made up of 13 amino acids. The CDR3 DNA reads TGTGCCAGCAGACGACAGGGTCCCGGGACCCAGTACTTC. Encoded protein: CASRRQGPGTQYF.

This chain links TRBV11-3 with TRBJ1-4, with 8 positions matching TRBD1. Trimming at V came to 2 bases and at J to 8 bases, leaving 7 bases not matched to a gene. CDR3 length: 15 amino acids. In germline, CDR1 is SGHNT, CDR2 YENEEA. This CDR3 is CASSLSTGAPEKLFF. Written as DNA, the CDR3 is TGTGCCAGCAGCTTATCGACAGGGGCCCCCGAAAAACTGTTTTTT.

This clone was recorded only once. The chain couples TRBV10-1 to TRBJ1-1; 8 bases fit TRBD1. V shed 4 bases and J 0 bases; nucleotides not matched to a gene: 4. This CDR3 contains 15 residues. In germline, CDR1 is WNHNN, CDR2 SYGVQD (reference sequence). CDR3 protein: CASSASRGLNTEAFF. CDR3 sequence (DNA): TGCGCCAGCAGTGCGTCCAGGGGGCTGAACACTGAAGCTTTCTTT.

This sequence joins TRBV5-1 and TRBJ1-1, with TRBD1 identical over 7 bases. Germline assignment: CDR1 SGHRS and CDR2 YFSETQ. V lost 2 bases, J lost 11 bases, and 9 bases stayed unmatched. CDR3 length: 13 residues. The CDR3 DNA is TGCGCCAGCAGCTTAGATCCGGGACAGCAGGCTTTCTTT. As protein: CASSLDPGQQAFF.